This passage covers 20 T cell receptor beta chains from one sample sequenced in a study of long-term antiretroviral therapy in people with HIV. Researchers ran immunoSEQ v3.0 at survey level. Data came from immunoSEQ multiplex PCR; TCRdb stores just in-frame clones and leaves some out. The sample has 20,000 to 25,000 clones; 65% to 80% are singletons. The sample was unsorted PBMCs, taken 0.5 years after starting antiretroviral therapy. These receptors all come from a woman in her forties with HIV.

This rearrangement joins TRBV6-1 to TRBJ1-1, with D possibly being TRBD1 (5 bases). Germline V gives CDR1 MNHNS, CDR2 SASEGT. Trimming left V 7 bases short and J 7 bases short, with 10 bases between. The CDR3 has 11 residues. The CDR3 DNA follows: TGTGCCAGCATCGACAGTCGTGAAGCTTTCTTT. Encoded protein: CASIDSREAFF.

The chain joins TRBV10-3 to TRBJ1-1; D not certain. CDR3 length: 12 amino acids. Germline CDR1 reads ENHRY; CDR2 reads SYGVKD. V was shortened by 6 bases and J by 2 bases, with 7 bases between the two germline ends. This chain's CDR3 is CAISRSNTEAFF. The CDR3 region has the DNA TGTGCCATCAGCAGATCTAACACTGAAGCTTTCTTT.

The V gene is TRBV7-2, the J gene TRBJ2-3; D is possibly TRBD2 (6 bases). The CDR3 has 16 amino acids. V gave up 3 bases and J gave up 1 base, with 14 bases separating them. Per germline, CDR1 SGHTA and CDR2 FQGNSA. CDR3: CASSFFGGKGTDTQYF. CDR3 in DNA: TGTGCCAGCAGCTTTTTCGGAGGGAAAGGCACAGATACGCAGTATTTT. Full variable domain (rest looked up from reference TRBV7-2 and TRBJ2-3): GAGVSQSPSNKVTEKGKDVELRCDPISGHTALYWYRQSLGQGLEFLIYFQGNSAPDKSGLPSDRFSAERTGGSVSTLTIQRTQQEDSAVYLCASSFFGGKGTDTQYFGPGTRLTVL.

In nucleotides, the CDR3 is TGTGCCAGCAGCTTTCTGTGGAACACTGAAGCTTTCTTT. This sequence encodes CASSFLWNTEAFF. The chain carries TRBV7-3 and TRBJ1-1; D is uncertain. CDR1 is SGHTA, CDR2 FQGTGA, per germline. This CDR3 has 13 amino acids. Trimming removed 3 bases from V and 1 base from J, with 6 bases in between.

The chain links TRBV7-8 to TRBJ2-7; 8 bases map to TRBD1. Germline values: CDR1 SGHVS, CDR2 FQNEAQ. With 4 bases clipped from V and 8 bases from J, the junction kept 7 bases outside the gene matches. This CDR3 is 13 amino acids long. The DNA for the CDR3 is TGTGCCAGCAGCTCATCAGGGGGCCGAAAGCAGTACTTC. Amino acids: CASSSSGGRKQYF.

This clone was seen a few times. The rearrangement joins TRBV18 to TRBJ2-7, with 11 bases that match TRBD2. Germline assignment: CDR1 KGHSH and CDR2 LQKENI. With V trimmed by 5 bases and J by 2 bases, 5 bases remained unmatched. This CDR3 spans 15 amino acids. The CDR3 region has the DNA TGTGCCAGCTCAGACAATAGCGGGGGGGCCTACGAGCAGTACTTC. Translated, it gives CASSDNSGGAYEQYF.

The chain employs TRBV5-8 and TRBJ2-7; 9 nucleotides align to TRBD1. CDR1 SGHTS and CDR2 YDEGEE come from the germline V gene. The CDR3 is 14 residues long. V lost 3 bases to trimming and J lost 7 bases; unmatched junction nucleotides: 8. CDR3: CASSWTPGTGEQYF. The DNA of the CDR3 is TGTGCCAGCAGCTGGACGCCCGGGACAGGGGAGCAGTACTTC. Full variable domain (outside the CDR3, taken from reference TRBV5-8 and TRBJ2-7): EAGVTQSPTHLIKTRGQQATLRCSPISGHTSVYWYQQALGLGLQFLLWYDEGEERNRGNFPPRFSGRQFPNYSSELNVNALELEDSALYLCASSWTPGTGEQYFGPGTRLTVT.

The chain links TRBV7-9 to TRBJ1-1; D possibly corresponds to TRBD1 (5 bases). The CDR3 extends over 14 amino acids. Trimming took off 4 bases at V and 4 bases at J, with 13 bases between the two ends. Germline CDR1 is SEHNR and CDR2 is FQNEAQ (reference sequence). The CDR3 reads CASSSGPLITEAFF. CDR3 sequence (DNA): TGTGCCAGCAGCTCGGGACCCCTGATCACTGAAGCTTTCTTT.

V usage is TRBV4-3 and J usage is TRBJ2-1; no clear D. The CDR3 loop spans 13 amino acids. Trimming removed 0 bases from V and 10 bases from J, with 10 bases in between. CDR1 is LGHNA, CDR2 YSLEER, per germline. The CDR3 sequence: CASSQDFRTEQFF. The DNA for the CDR3 is TGCGCCAGCAGCCAAGATTTCCGCACAGAGCAGTTCTTC.

This rearrangement joins TRBV6-6 to TRBJ2-1; the match to TRBD1 covers 7 bases. Germline-derived CDR1 and CDR2 are MNHNY and SVGAGI (reference sequence). V trimming: 2 bases; J trimming: 5 bases; junction bases outside the gene matches: 9. The CDR3 spans 16 residues. The DNA for the CDR3 is TGTGCCAGCAGTTACAGTCCGGGACAGAGAAACAATGAGCAGTTCTTC. It is translated as CASSYSPGQRNNEQFF.

The chain has TRBV5-6 and TRBJ2-2; 9 bases line up with TRBD1. The CDR3 runs to 18 residues. Germline loops: CDR1 SGHDT, CDR2 YYEEEE. The V segment lost 0 bases and the J segment 2 bases; nucleotides outside the gene matches: 8. CDR3 in DNA: TGTGCCAGCAGCTTGGGTTATTCGGGACAGGGCAACACCGGGGAGCTGTTTTTT. It codes for CASSLGYSGQGNTGELFF.

The chain uses TRBV7-2 and TRBJ2-7; TRBD2 aligns across 12 bases. Germline loops: CDR1 SGHTA, CDR2 FQGNSA. V trimming: 2 bases; J trimming: 3 bases; junction bases outside the gene matches: 2. The CDR3 loop spans 15 amino acids. The CDR3: CASSLLAGGFYEQYF. In DNA form, the CDR3 reads TGTGCCAGCAGCTTACTAGCGGGGGGGTTCTACGAGCAGTACTTC.

The J gene is TRBJ1-1, the V gene TRBV28; D perhaps matches TRBD1 (6 bases). The CDR3 loop spans 12 amino acids. Germline V CDR1 and CDR2: MDHEN, SYDVKM. With 1 base removed from V and 8 bases from J, the gap between germline ends came to 8 bases. The CDR3 nucleotides are TGTGCCAGCAGTTTATACAGGGCCGAAGCTTTCTTT. It encodes CASSLYRAEAFF.

This clone came up a few times. This rearrangement joins TRBV28 to TRBJ2-2; 8 bases match TRBD1. The ends lost 6 bases at V and 4 bases at J; junction bases unmatched: 7. CDR1 is MDHEN, CDR2 SYDVKM, per germline. The CDR3 has 15 residues. CDR3 DNA: TGTGCCAGCAGGATGGACAGGGATGGCACCGGGGAGCTGTTTTTT. The encoded protein is CASRMDRDGTGELFF.

This clone was seen a handful of times. The V and J genes are TRBV5-8 and TRBJ2-2, with no clear D. This CDR3 has 13 amino acids. CDR1 SGHTS and CDR2 YDEGEE come from the germline V gene. Trimming left V 1 base short and J 5 bases short, with 6 bases between. For the CDR3, the DNA is TGTGCCAGCAGCTTGCTTTCTACCGGGGAGCTGTTTTTT. As protein: CASSLLSTGELFF.

This clone was counted a single time. This rearrangement joins TRBV4-3 to TRBJ1-1; the match to TRBD1 covers 7 bases. Germline CDR1 is LGHNA and CDR2 is YSLEER. The CDR3 contains 13 residues. V lost 0 bases and J lost 10; bases outside the gene matches: 5. CDR3 DNA sequence: TGCGCCAGCAGCCAAGAGACAGGGAGGTTAGCTTTCTTT. Translated, it gives CASSQETGRLAFF.

The CDR3, as DNA: TGTGCCAGCAGTTCAATTTTCCAGACCTACGAGCAGTACTTC. Translating gives CASSSIFQTYEQYF. The J gene is TRBJ2-7, the V gene TRBV27; no clear D. Germline V gene lookup returns CDR1 MNHEY and CDR2 SMNVEV (reference sequence). V gave up 4 bases and J gave up 2 bases, with 12 bases separating them. The CDR3 is 14 amino acids.

The rearrangement uses TRBV4-3 and TRBJ1-6; D uncertain. The V and J ends lost 0 bases and 9 bases respectively, with 9 bases between them. CDR1 is LGHNA and CDR2 is YSLEER in the germline V gene. The CDR3 consists of 14 residues. The CDR3 DNA sequence: TGCGCCAGCAGCCAAGATGAGGGTACTTCACCCCTCCACTTT. As protein: CASSQDEGTSPLHF.

The chain carries TRBV5-1 and TRBJ2-7, with a tentative D call TRBD1 (6 bases). Germline lookup yields CDR1 SGHRS and CDR2 YFSETQ. This CDR3 spans 14 amino acids. Trimming took off 6 bases at V and 3 bases at J, with 16 bases between the two ends. CDR3 sequence: CASTDPDSNYEQYF. The DNA for the CDR3 is TGCGCCAGCACCGACCCGGACAGTAACTACGAGCAGTACTTC.

The rearrangement links TRBV19 to TRBJ2-3; D is ambiguous. The CDR3 consists of 12 residues. From germline, CDR1 is LNHDA and CDR2 SQIVND (reference sequence). V gave up 9 bases and J gave up 6 bases, with 13 bases separating them. The CDR3: CARRLSKDTQYF. CDR3 DNA sequence: TGTGCCAGGCGGCTCTCGAAGGATACGCAGTATTTT.